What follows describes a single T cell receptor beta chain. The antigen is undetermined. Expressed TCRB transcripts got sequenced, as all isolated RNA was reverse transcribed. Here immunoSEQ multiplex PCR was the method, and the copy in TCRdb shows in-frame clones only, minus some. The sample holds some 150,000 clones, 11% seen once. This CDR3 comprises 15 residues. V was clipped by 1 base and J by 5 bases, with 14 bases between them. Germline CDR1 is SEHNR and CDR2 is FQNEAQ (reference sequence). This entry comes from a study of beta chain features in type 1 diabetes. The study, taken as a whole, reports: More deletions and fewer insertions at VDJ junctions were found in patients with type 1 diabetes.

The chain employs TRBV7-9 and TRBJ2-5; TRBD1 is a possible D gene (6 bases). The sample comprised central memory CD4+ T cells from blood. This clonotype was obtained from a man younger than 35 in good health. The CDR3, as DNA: TGTGCCAGCAGCTTAGTCGGACAGAGTGGGGAGACCCAGTACTTC. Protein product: CASSLVGQSGETQYF.